These 30 T cell receptor beta chains were all obtained from the same sample, sequenced in a study of cytomegalovirus exposure and HLA in healthy donors. With 60 Vbeta and 13 Jbeta primers, the PCR was carried out. Data came from immunoSEQ multiplex PCR; TCRdb stores just in-frame clones and leaves some out. Of about 130,000 clones listed, about 82% are singletons. Sequencing was done on a sample of PBMCs. All receptors derive from a man aged 30 to 39 in good health.

The genes are TRBV4-2 and TRBJ2-2; TRBD2 aligns across 10 bases. Losses at the gene ends were 5 bases for V and 4 bases for J; bases not matched to a gene: 13. Germline V gives CDR1 LGHNA, CDR2 YNFKEQ. The CDR3 contains 18 residues. The CDR3 DNA follows: TGTGCCAGCAGCTACCGGCTAGCGGGAGTTGGGGGCACCGGGGAGCTGTTTTTT. This sequence encodes CASSYRLAGVGGTGELFF.

This clone was counted once. The genes are TRBV6-1 and TRBJ2-3, with TRBD2 identical over 9 bases. The CDR3 has 14 amino acids. With V trimmed by 7 bases and J by 3 bases, 5 bases remained unmatched. Germline-derived CDR1 and CDR2 are MNHNS and SASEGT. The CDR3 spells CASKGGRETDTQYF. CDR3 DNA: TGTGCCAGCAAGGGCGGGAGGGAGACAGATACGCAGTATTTT.

V gene TRBV10-1 combines with J gene TRBJ2-1, with TRBD2 matching over 8 bases. The CDR3 length is 16 residues. Germline CDR1 and CDR2: WNHNN and SYGVQD (reference sequence). The V gene end was trimmed by 2 bases and the J gene end by 7 bases; junction bases not matched to a gene: 10. The CDR3, as DNA: TGCGCCAGCAGTGAGAAGCGGGAGCACCCTTGGAATGAGCAGTTCTTC. This sequence encodes CASSEKREHPWNEQFF.

The rearrangement uses TRBV27 and TRBJ2-1; 9 bases are a match to TRBD2. The length of the CDR3 is 14 residues. Germline V gene sequence: CDR1 MNHEY, CDR2 SMNVEV (reference sequence). The V gene end was trimmed by 3 bases and the J gene end by 9 bases; junction bases not matched to a gene: 6. The CDR3 nucleotides are TGTGCCAGCAGTTTTCCGGGACTAGCCGGTGAGCAGTTCTTC. Translated, it gives CASSFPGLAGEQFF.

This chain uses TRBV4-2 with TRBJ2-7, with 13 bases identical to TRBD2. This CDR3 region has 22 residues. Losses at the gene ends were 3 bases for V and 4 bases for J; bases not matched to a gene: 24. Per germline, CDR1 LGHNA and CDR2 YNFKEQ. The CDR3 loop is CASSHRTSGRGFTGVGEYEQYF. The CDR3 DNA sequence: TGTGCCAGCAGCCACAGGACTAGCGGGAGAGGGTTTACAGGAGTGGGGGAGTACGAGCAGTACTTC.

J is TRBJ2-1 and V is TRBV5-8, with 9 bases matching TRBD1. With 4 bases clipped from V and 2 bases from J, the junction kept 4 bases outside the gene matches. Germline assignment: CDR1 SGHTS and CDR2 YDEGEE. The CDR3 is made up of 15 amino acids. The CDR3 loop reads CASSTGQGPYNEQFF. The CDR3, as DNA: TGTGCCAGCAGCACGGGACAGGGCCCCTACAATGAGCAGTTCTTC. The full variable domain, its missing parts supplied by reference TRBV5-8 and TRBJ2-1, is EAGVTQSPTHLIKTRGQQATLRCSPISGHTSVYWYQQALGLGLQFLLWYDEGEERNRGNFPPRFSGRQFPNYSSELNVNALELEDSALYLCASSTGQGPYNEQFFGPGTRLTVL.

V is TRBV6-4 and J is TRBJ1-1; perhaps TRBD1 as D (5 bases). Germline V gene data show CDR1 as MRHNA and CDR2 as SNTAGT. The V end was cut by 6 bases, the J end by 0 bases, with 11 bases between. The CDR3 sequence is 14 residues long. The CDR3 DNA follows: TGTGCCAGCAGAAAGACAGTTTTGAACACTGAAGCTTTCTTT. Its translation: CASRKTVLNTEAFF.

This chain's CDR3 is CPGSAPGLARSYEQYF. CDR3 coding DNA: TGTCCTGGGAGCGCACCGGGACTAGCGAGATCTTACGAGCAGTACTTC. The chain combines TRBV22-1 with TRBJ2-5; TRBD2 is the table's D call and was not checked against the DNA. The DNA matches TRBJ2-7 better at its end, which makes the J call doubtful. TRBV22-1 represents a pseudogene. The CDR3 covers 16 residues.

This sequence joins TRBV19 and TRBJ2-5; 8 bases agree with TRBD1. V dropped 4 bases and J dropped 5; count of bases not matched to a gene: 6. Germline values: CDR1 LNHDA, CDR2 SQIVND (reference sequence). The CDR3 sequence is 14 residues long. This CDR3 reads CASSRWTGTETQYF. CDR3 in DNA: TGTGCCAGTAGTAGGTGGACAGGGACGGAGACCCAGTACTTC.

The chain employs TRBV11-3 and TRBJ2-6; a weak D match, TRBD2 (6 bases). The germline gives CDR1 SGHNT, CDR2 YENEEA. With 4 bases removed from V and 0 bases from J, the gap between germline ends came to 13 bases. The CDR3 consists of 17 residues. CDR3 residues: CASSSRPGASGANVLTF. The CDR3 coding sequence is TGTGCCAGCAGCTCCAGGCCGGGAGCCTCTGGGGCCAACGTCCTGACTTTC.

V gene TRBV28 combines with J gene TRBJ2-1; tentative D call: TRBD2 (5 bases). Trimming removed 6 bases from V and 7 bases from J, with 13 bases in between. This CDR3 has 13 amino acids. CDR1 and CDR2 (germline): MDHEN, SYDVKM. In DNA form, the CDR3 reads TGTGCCAGCAGCTCCCCCCCGGGGAATGAGCAGTTCTTC. Translating it yields CASSSPPGNEQFF.

This chain joins TRBV7-7 and TRBJ2-5; 11 nucleotides align to TRBD1. The J segment lost 5 bases and the V segment lost 5 bases, leaving 4 bases of the junction unmatched. The CDR3 runs 14 residues. Germline V gene data show CDR1 as SSHAT and CDR2 as FNYEAQ (reference sequence). The CDR3 DNA reads TGTGCCAGCAGCCGAGGGACAGGGGGGGAGACCCAGTACTTC. Translation gives CASSRGTGGETQYF.

The chain carries TRBV4-1 and TRBJ2-5; D is unresolved. This CDR3 has 14 amino acids. V shed 4 bases and J shed 4 bases, with 13 bases lying between them. Per the germline V gene, CDR1 is MGHRA and CDR2 is YSYEKL. The CDR3 nucleotides are TGCGCCAGCAGCCCCCGGCAGACGGGAGAGACCCAGTACTTC. Encoded protein: CASSPRQTGETQYF.

The V gene is TRBV5-1, the J gene TRBJ2-3, with D unclear. CDR3 size: 16 residues. Germline V gene lookup returns CDR1 SGHRS and CDR2 YFSETQ. V was cut by 8 bases and J by 2 bases, with 21 bases left in between. This CDR3 is CASLRHPAFYTDTQYF. CDR3 nucleotides: TGCGCCAGTCTTCGACACCCCGCATTTTACACAGATACGCAGTATTTT.

The chain recombines TRBV1 with TRBJ2-7; the DNA was not compared with TRBD1, the D call given in the table. TRBV1 is an annotated pseudogene. This CDR3 is built from 12 residues. CDR3 residues: CTSSRSQGPRYF. For the CDR3, the DNA is TGCACCAGCAGCCGCAGCCAGGGGCCAAGGTACTTC.

This chain uses TRBV9 with TRBJ2-6; D gene uncertain. CDR3 length equals 16 residues. CDR1 and CDR2 (germline): SGDLS, YYNGEE. Trimming removed 0 bases from V and 0 bases from J, with 7 bases in between. CDR3 in DNA: TGTGCCAGCAGCGTAGCCACCTACTCTGGGGCCAACGTCCTGACTTTC. This codes for CASSVATYSGANVLTF.

The V call is TRBV11-3, the J call TRBJ1-1; possible D gene TRBD1, 6 bases. CDR1 SGHNT and CDR2 YENEEA come from the germline V gene. The CDR3 totals 12 residues. Trimming removed 6 bases from V and 7 bases from J, with 12 bases in between. DNA for the CDR3: TGTGCCAGCAGGACCGGGGGGCTTGAAGCTTTCTTT. Protein product: CASRTGGLEAFF.

CDR3 protein: CASSGPLSGSSYNEQFF. The DNA of the CDR3 is TGTGCCAGCAGTGGACCCCTTAGCGGTAGCTCCTACAATGAGCAGTTCTTC. V gene TRBV28 combines with J gene TRBJ2-1; maybe TRBD2 (6 bases). This CDR3 comprises 17 residues. V lost 5 bases and J lost 0, with 17 bases in between. CDR1 is MDHEN and CDR2 is SYDVKM in the germline V gene.

CDR3 DNA: TGTGCCAGCAGCTTTTGGGTTGGAGCTCTGTCCAACGAGCAGTACTTC. It yields the protein CASSFWVGALSNEQYF. This chain joins TRBV28 and TRBJ2-7; D not resolved. CDR3 length: 16 residues. The V gene's germline CDR1 is MDHEN and CDR2 SYDVKM. V was clipped by 6 bases and J by 5 bases, with 23 bases between them.

The chain recombines TRBV23-1 with TRBJ1-5; D remains unclear. TRBV23-1 is noted as an ORF with a role that remains uncertain. Between the trimmed V and J ends, which lost 7 bases and 6 bases, there was a span of 19 bases. This CDR3 has 15 amino acids. CDR3 loop: CASTPIGAHCQPQHF. CDR3 DNA: TGCGCCAGCACCCCTATCGGAGCCCATTGTCAGCCCCAGCATTTT.

The gene calls are TRBV19 and TRBJ1-6; possible D gene TRBD1, 6 bases. The CDR3 contains 15 residues. Germline V gene sequence: CDR1 LNHDA, CDR2 SQIVND (reference sequence). Trimming cost V 5 bases and J 4 bases, with 12 bases left between them. In DNA form, the CDR3 reads TGTGCCAGTAGTCATCTAGGGGGATATAATTCACCCCTCCACTTT. It specifies CASSHLGGYNSPLHF. Together with reference TRBV19 and TRBJ1-6, the CDR3 gives the full variable domain: DGGITQSPKYLFRKEGQNVTLSCEQNLNHDAMYWYRQDPGQGLRLIYYSQIVNDFQKGDIAEGYSVSREKKESFPLTVTSAQKNPTAFYLCASSHLGGYNSPLHFGNGTRLTVT.

This clone came up a few times. V is TRBV6-1 and J is TRBJ1-5, with D perhaps TRBD1 (5 bases). Looked up from germline, CDR1 is MNHNS and CDR2 is SASEGT. V dropped 2 bases and J dropped 4 bases, with 9 bases sitting between them. This CDR3 is built from 14 residues. CDR3 sequence (DNA): TGTGCCAGCAGTGAACTTCGGGGGAATCAGCCCCAGCATTTT. Encoded protein: CASSELRGNQPQHF.

In its sample, this clone was seen once. V and J are TRBV5-1 and TRBJ2-1, with D possibly TRBD2 on 5 matching bases. The CDR3 is 13 amino acids. The V end was cut by 0 bases, the J end by 9 bases, with 10 bases between. CDR1 is SGHRS, CDR2 YFSETQ, per germline. Here the CDR3 reads CASSLVSSSEQFF. In DNA form, the CDR3 reads TGCGCCAGCAGCTTGGTGTCTAGCTCTGAGCAGTTCTTC.

V gene TRBV27 combines with J gene TRBJ2-1; the D gene is possibly TRBD2 (6 bases). V lost 6 bases and J lost 0, with 18 bases in between. Germline-derived CDR1 and CDR2 are MNHEY and SMNVEV (reference sequence). This CDR3 contains 17 residues. CDR3 DNA sequence: TGTGCCAGCAGACCCCGGATGGACTACTTCTCCTACAATGAGCAGTTCTTC. The encoded protein is CASRPRMDYFSYNEQFF.

The rearrangement uses TRBV5-1 and TRBJ2-7, with TRBD1 identical over 7 bases. V trimming: 5 bases; J trimming: 7 bases; junction bases outside the gene matches: 9. CDR1 SGHRS and CDR2 YFSETQ come from the germline V gene. This CDR3 is 13 amino acids long. The CDR3 DNA follows: TGCGCCAGCAGTCGACAGGGTGCCCTAGAGCAGTACTTC. This sequence encodes CASSRQGALEQYF.

In DNA, the CDR3 is TGTGCCAGCAGTGAGGAACGGACACAGCAGTACTTC. Encoded protein: CASSEERTQQYF. V is TRBV2 and J is TRBJ2-7; possibly TRBD1 for D (5 bases). Between the trimmed V and J ends, which lost 3 bases and 8 bases, there was a span of 11 bases. Germline V gene lookup returns CDR1 SNHLY and CDR2 FYNNEI. There are 12 residues in the CDR3.

The V and J genes are TRBV4-2 and TRBJ2-3; the D is unclear. The germline V gene has CDR1 LGHNA and CDR2 YNFKEQ. Trimming took 1 base from V and 5 from J, leaving 10 bases between them. The CDR3 has 14 residues. CDR3 in amino acids: CASSQGLPGDTQYF. CDR3 DNA: TGTGCCAGCAGCCAAGGTCTCCCCGGAGATACGCAGTATTTT.

V gene TRBV9 combines with J gene TRBJ2-3; TRBD1 agrees at 9 bases. The CDR3 has 20 amino acids. From germline, CDR1 is SGDLS and CDR2 YYNGEE. V trimming: 4 bases; J trimming: 2 bases; junction bases outside the gene matches: 20. The CDR3 protein is CASSSPGQGSISRNTDTQYF. The CDR3 region has the DNA TGTGCCAGCAGCTCCCCGGGACAGGGTTCAATTAGCCGAAACACAGATACGCAGTATTTT. The variable domain in full, with the rest retrieved from reference TRBV9 and TRBJ2-3, is DSGVTQTPKHLITATGQRVTLRCSPRSGDLSVYWYQQSLDQGLQFLIQYYNGEERAKGNILERFSAQQFPDLHSELNLSSLELGDSALYFCASSSPGQGSISRNTDTQYFGPGTRLTVL.

The chain employs TRBV11-1 and TRBJ2-7; TRBD1 aligns across 9 bases. V lost 5 bases to trimming and J lost 5 bases; unmatched junction nucleotides: 10. This CDR3 region has 15 residues. Germline V lookup: CDR1 SGHAT, CDR2 FQDESV (reference sequence). CDR3 in amino acids: CASSAGTGIVNEQYF. Written as DNA, the CDR3 is TGTGCCAGCAGCGCGGGGACAGGGATAGTCAACGAGCAGTACTTC.

The chain is built from TRBV5-1 and TRBJ1-6, with D perhaps matching TRBD1 (5 bases). Germline V gene sequence: CDR1 SGHRS, CDR2 YFSETQ. This CDR3 comprises 16 residues. The V end lost 0 bases, the J end lost 6 bases, and 13 bases lay between the germline ends. The CDR3 bases are TGCGCCAGCAGCTTGGCAACAGGCGCAAGTAATTCACCCCTCCACTTT. Translated: CASSLATGASNSPLHF.